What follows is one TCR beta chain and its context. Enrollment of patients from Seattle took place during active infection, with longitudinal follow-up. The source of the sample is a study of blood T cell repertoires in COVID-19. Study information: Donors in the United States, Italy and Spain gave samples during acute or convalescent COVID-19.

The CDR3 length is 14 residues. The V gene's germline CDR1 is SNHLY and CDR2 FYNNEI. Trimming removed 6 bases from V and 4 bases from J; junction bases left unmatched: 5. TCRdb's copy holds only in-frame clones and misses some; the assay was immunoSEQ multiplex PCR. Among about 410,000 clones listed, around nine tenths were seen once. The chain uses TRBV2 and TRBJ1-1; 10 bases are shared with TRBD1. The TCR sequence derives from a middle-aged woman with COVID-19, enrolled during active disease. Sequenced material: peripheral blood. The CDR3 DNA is TGTGCCAGCAGGGAGACAGGGGGCCCCACTGAAGCTTTCTTT. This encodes CASRETGGPTEAFF.